The TCR beta chain under discussion was sequenced for a study of blood T cell repertoires in COVID-19. Study as a whole: Acute and convalescent COVID-19 specimens originated in the United States, Italy and Spain. T cells, B-cell-depleted T cells, or PBMCs provided the cDNA or gDNA that served as material.

Per the original data handling: Quantification of nucleated cells was approximated via reference gene primer amplification. Only in-frame clones appear in the TCRdb table, and some are missing; sequencing was by immunoSEQ multiplex PCR. D and trimming were read from the DNA, whereas the V and J calls and clone size are those reported in that table. Here the sample spans about 280,000 clones, about 89% being singletons. V gave up 0 bases and J gave up 2 bases; unmatched junction bases: 4. The CDR3 sequence is 16 residues long. Germline CDR1 is SGHVS and CDR2 is FQNEAQ. The sequenced sample consisted of peripheral blood. The TCR comes from a woman aged 35 to 49 who had recovered from COVID-19. The rearrangement uses TRBV7-8 and TRBJ2-7; 10 positions match TRBD2. DNA for the CDR3: TGTGCCAGCAGCTTAGCGGCTAGCGGGGGAACCTACGAGCAGTACTTC. It is translated as CASSLAASGGTYEQYF.